Given below is one TCR beta chain in context. Its antigen remains unknown. The data were obtained in a study of Ad26.COV2.S vaccination and SARS-CoV-2 variants. In the study overall: Each vaccinee took Ad26.COV2.S intramuscularly, once or twice 56 days apart. The study's findings and limits: Individuals receiving vaccine had higher spike-specific TCR breadth than placebo recipients did.

Treatment of the sample: around 19 received Ad26.COV2.S at low or high dose, single or two shots; roughly five received placebo; per-sample allocation not given. Day 63 after the first vaccine or placebo injection was the time point for sampling. V was pared by 1 base and J by 4 bases, with 11 bases between. Per germline, CDR1 SGHAT and CDR2 FQNNGV. The length of the CDR3 is 16 residues. Data came from immunoSEQ multiplex PCR; TCRdb stores just in-frame clones and leaves some out. The sample comprises about 320,000 clones, about 82% of which are singletons, and 2% to 2.5% rests with the top ten. Sample: peripheral blood, taken in a trial of Ad26.COV2.S vaccine versus placebo. The chain recombines TRBV11-2 with TRBJ1-6, with D tentatively TRBD1 (5 bases). The clonotype comes from a person between 18 and 59 years old who received the Ad26.COV2.S COVID-19 vaccine or a placebo. The CDR3 region is CASSLVSQGYNSPLHF. CDR3 in DNA: TGTGCCAGCAGCTTAGTTTCCCAGGGATATAATTCACCCCTCCACTTT.